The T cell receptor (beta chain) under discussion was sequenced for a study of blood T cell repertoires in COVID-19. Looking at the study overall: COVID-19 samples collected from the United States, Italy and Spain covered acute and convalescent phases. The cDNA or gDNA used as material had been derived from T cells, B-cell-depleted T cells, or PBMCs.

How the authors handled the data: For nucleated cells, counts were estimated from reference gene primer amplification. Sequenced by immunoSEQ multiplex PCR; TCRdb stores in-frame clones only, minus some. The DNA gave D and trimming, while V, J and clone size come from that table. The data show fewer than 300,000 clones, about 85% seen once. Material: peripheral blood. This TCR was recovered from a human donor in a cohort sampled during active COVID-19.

CDR3 sequence reads: CASSEAAGGAEAFF. For the CDR3, the DNA is TGTGCCAGCAGTGAAGCGGCGGGGGGCGCTGAAGCTTTCTTT. J is TRBJ1-1 and V is TRBV6-1, with D possibly TRBD1 on 6 matching bases. Germline lookup yields CDR1 MNHNS and CDR2 SASEGT. The V end was cut by 0 bases, the J end by 6 bases, with 11 bases between. This CDR3 region has 14 residues.